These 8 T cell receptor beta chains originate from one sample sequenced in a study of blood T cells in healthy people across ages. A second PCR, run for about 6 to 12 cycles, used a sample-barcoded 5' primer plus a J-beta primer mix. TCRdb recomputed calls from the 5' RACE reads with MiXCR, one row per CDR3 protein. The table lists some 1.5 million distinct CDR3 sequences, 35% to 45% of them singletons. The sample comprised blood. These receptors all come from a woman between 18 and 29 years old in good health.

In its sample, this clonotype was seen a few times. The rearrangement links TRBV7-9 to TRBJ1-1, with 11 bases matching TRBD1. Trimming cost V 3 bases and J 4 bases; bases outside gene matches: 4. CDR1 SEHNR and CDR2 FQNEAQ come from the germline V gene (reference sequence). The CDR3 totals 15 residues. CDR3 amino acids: CASSFGQGARTEAFF. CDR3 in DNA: TGTGCCAGCAGCTTCGGACAGGGGGCGCGCACTGAAGCTTTCTTT.

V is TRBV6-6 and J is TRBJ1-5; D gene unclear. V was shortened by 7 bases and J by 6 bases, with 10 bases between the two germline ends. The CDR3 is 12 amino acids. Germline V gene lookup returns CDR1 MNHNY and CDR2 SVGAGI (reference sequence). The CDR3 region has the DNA TGTGCCAGCAATGCCCGGTTTCAGCCCCAGCATTTT. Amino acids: CASNARFQPQHF.

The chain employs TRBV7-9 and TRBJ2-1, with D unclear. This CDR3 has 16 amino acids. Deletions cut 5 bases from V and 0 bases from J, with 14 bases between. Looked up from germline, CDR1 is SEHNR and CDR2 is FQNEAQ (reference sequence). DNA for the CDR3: TGTGCCAGCAGCCTCCCTTGGGATAGCTCCTACAATGAGCAGTTCTTC. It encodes CASSLPWDSSYNEQFF.

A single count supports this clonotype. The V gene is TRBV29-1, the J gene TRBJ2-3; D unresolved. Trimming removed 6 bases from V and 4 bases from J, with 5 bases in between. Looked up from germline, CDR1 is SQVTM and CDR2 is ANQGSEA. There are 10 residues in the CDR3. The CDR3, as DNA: TGCAGCGTCGTGGCAGATACGCAGTATTTT. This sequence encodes CSVVADTQYF.

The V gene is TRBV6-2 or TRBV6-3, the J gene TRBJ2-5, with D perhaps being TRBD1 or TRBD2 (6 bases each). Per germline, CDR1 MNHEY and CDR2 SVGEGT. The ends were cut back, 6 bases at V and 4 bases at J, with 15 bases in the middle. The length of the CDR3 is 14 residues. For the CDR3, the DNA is TGTGCCAGCAGACAGGGAGGTCAGTTAGAGACCCAGTACTTC. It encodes CASRQGGQLETQYF.

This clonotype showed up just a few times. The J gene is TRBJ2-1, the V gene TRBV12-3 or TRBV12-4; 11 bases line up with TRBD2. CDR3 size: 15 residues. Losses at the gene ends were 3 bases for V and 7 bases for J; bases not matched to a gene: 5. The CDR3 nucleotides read TGTGCCAGCAGTTTCCGGGGACTAGCGGTGAATGAGCAGTTCTTC. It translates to CASSFRGLAVNEQFF.

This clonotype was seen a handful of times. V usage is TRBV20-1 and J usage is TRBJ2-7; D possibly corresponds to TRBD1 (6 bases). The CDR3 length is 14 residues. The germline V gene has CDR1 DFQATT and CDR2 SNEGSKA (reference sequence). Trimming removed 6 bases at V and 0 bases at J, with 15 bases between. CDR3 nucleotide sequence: TGCAGTGCCTCTAGGACAGCGAGCTCCTACGAGCAGTACTTC. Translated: CSASRTASSYEQYF.

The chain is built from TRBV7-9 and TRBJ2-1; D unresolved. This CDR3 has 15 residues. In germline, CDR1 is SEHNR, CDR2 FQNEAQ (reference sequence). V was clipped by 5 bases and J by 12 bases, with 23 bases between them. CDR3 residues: CASSATEYSSYGQFF. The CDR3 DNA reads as TGTGCCAGCAGCGCAACCGAGTATTCCTCTTATGGGCAGTTCTTC. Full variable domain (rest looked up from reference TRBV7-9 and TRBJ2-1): DTGVSQNPRHKITKRGQNVTFRCDPISEHNRLYWYRQTLGQGPEFLTYFQNEAQLEKSRLLSDRFSAERPKGSFSTLEIQRTEQGDSAMYLCASSATEYSSYGQFFGPGTRLTVL.